A selection of T cell receptor beta chains follows, all from one sample in a study of CD8+ T cells in alopecia areata. Profiled with immunoSEQ multiplex PCR; TCRdb holds only in-frame clones, not every one. Here the sample spans under 150,000 clones, roughly 58% being singletons. Sequenced input: CD8+ T cells sorted from blood. The receptors derive from a human donor in good health. The CDR3 runs from the conserved cysteine through the conserved F or W. The D gene is left open where the match is weak. Clone size is not always given. Where it is, it says once, few, many or a class for expanded clones.

d_call j_call clone_size v_call cdr3_aa cdr3_nt
NA TRBJ1-5 NA TRBV14 CASSQLMNQPQHF TGTGCCAGCAGCCAATTAATGAATCAGCCCCAGCATTTT
NA TRBJ2-3 NA TRBV7-8 CASSLVGPNADTQYF TGTGCCAGCAGCTTAGTGGGCCCGAACGCAGATACGCAGTATTTT
NA TRBJ2-1 few TRBV11-1 CASSASSGRGYNEQFF TGTGCCAGCAGCGCTAGCTCGGGGAGAGGATACAATGAGCAGTTCTTC
NA TRBJ2-2 NA TRBV9 CASGGGTGELFF TGTGCCAGCGGCGGCGGCACCGGGGAGCTGTTTTTT
NA TRBJ2-7 NA TRBV5-1 CASSFGGVSYEQYF TGCGCCAGCAGCTTTGGGGGTGTCTCCTACGAGCAGTACTTC
NA TRBJ1-2 NA TRBV30 CAWTSLNEFTGYAF TGTGCCTGGACCAGCCTTAATGAATTCACTGGCTACGCCTTC
TRBD2 TRBJ2-7 NA TRBV7-9 CASSLSRERYEQYF TGTGCCAGCAGCCTATCGCGGGAGCGCTACGAGCAGTACTTC
NA TRBJ2-5 few TRBV6-1 CASSVGDPQETQYF TGTGCCAGCAGTGTCGGGGACCCCCAGGAGACCCAGTACTTC
TRBD1 TRBJ2-7 NA TRBV7-9 CASTRIDRETVEQYF TGTGCCAGCACCAGGATTGACAGGGAGACAGTCGAGCAGTACTTC
NA TRBJ2-1 NA TRBV27 CASKGLNYNEQFF TGTGCCAGCAAGGGGCTTAACTACAATGAGCAGTTCTTC
TRBD1 TRBJ1-5 NA TRBV23-1 CASRPGQGSDQPQHF TGCGCCAGCAGACCGGGACAGGGCTCTGATCAGCCCCAGCATTTT
NA TRBJ1-1 NA TRBV2 CASSQERGDTEAFF TGTGCCAGCAGCCAGGAGCGAGGAGACACTGAAGCTTTCTTT
TRBD2 TRBJ2-7 few TRBV13 CASSPTLAGKQYF TGTGCCAGCAGCCCGACATTAGCGGGAAAGCAGTACTTC
NA TRBJ2-7 NA TRBV7-9 CASSSTRGETDEQYF TGTGCCAGCAGCTCCACTCGGGGCGAGACCGACGAGCAGTACTTC
NA TRBJ1-2 NA TRBV27 CASSRGDGYTF TGTGCCAGCAGCCGGGGGGATGGCTACACCTTC
NA TRBJ1-5 few TRBV27 CASSPYPTEPQHF TGTGCCAGCAGTCCTTACCCAACGGAGCCCCAGCATTTT
TRBD2 TRBJ2-1 NA TRBV11-2 CASSLAGTSGNNEQFF TGTGCCAGCAGCTTAGCAGGGACTAGCGGAAACAATGAGCAGTTCTTC
NA TRBJ2-3 few TRBV19 CASKQEAGISTDTQYF TGTGCCAGTAAACAAGAGGCAGGGATAAGCACAGATACGCAGTATTTT
NA TRBJ2-1 few TRBV12-5 CASSAGSNEQFF TGTGCTAGTTCCGCCGGGAGCAATGAGCAGTTCTTC
NA TRBJ2-7 few TRBV7-2 CASSLGTTSYEQYF TGTGCCAGCAGCTTAGGCACTACCTCCTACGAGCAGTACTTC
NA TRBJ2-1 NA TRBV5-6 CASSLGGNEQFF TGTGCCAGCAGCCTAGGGGGCAATGAGCAGTTCTTC
TRBD2 TRBJ2-7 NA TRBV9 CASSPGTSSYEQYF TGTGCCAGCAGCCCTGGGACTAGTAGCTACGAGCAGTACTTC
TRBD2 TRBJ2-7 NA TRBV23-1 CASSPDQLAGGDHEQYF TGCGCCAGCAGTCCGGACCAACTAGCGGGAGGCGACCACGAGCAGTACTTC
NA TRBJ1-1 few TRBV13 CASSSSTGTEAFF TGTGCCAGCAGCTCGTCGACAGGAACCGAAGCTTTCTTT
TRBD1 TRBJ2-5 NA TRBV7-9 CASSSGTGLETQYF TGTGCCAGCAGCTCCGGGACAGGGTTAGAGACCCAGTACTTC
NA TRBJ2-1 NA TRBV6-6 CASSYTGWHEQFF TGTGCCAGCAGTTACACAGGGTGGCATGAGCAGTTCTTC
NA TRBJ2-7 NA TRBV28 CASSPRLHEQYF TGTGCCAGCAGCCCACGTCTCCACGAGCAGTACTTC
TRBD2 TRBJ2-1 NA TRBV11-2 CASSSAGGRNEQFF TGTGCCAGCAGCTCGGCGGGGGGGCGGAATGAGCAGTTCTTC
NA TRBJ2-1 few TRBV5-1 CASSLETAANEQFF TGCGCCAGCAGCTTGGAAACGGCCGCCAATGAGCAGTTCTTC
NA TRBJ2-2 NA TRBV30 CAWSPGNTGELFF TGTGCCTGGAGTCCCGGGAACACCGGGGAGCTGTTTTTT
NA TRBJ2-1 NA TRBV4-1 CASSQVPFHETGNEQFF TGCGCCAGCAGCCAAGTCCCTTTTCACGAGACGGGCAATGAGCAGTTCTTC
TRBD2 TRBJ2-7 NA TRBV11-2 CASSLGGLAEAYEQYF TGTGCCAGCAGCTTAGGGGGACTAGCGGAAGCCTACGAGCAGTACTTC
NA TRBJ2-7 NA TRBV4-2 CASSQDNDSSYEQYF TGTGCCAGCAGCCAAGATAACGACAGCTCCTACGAGCAGTACTTC
TRBD2 TRBJ2-7 NA TRBV13 CASSSSDSSGRRQQYF TGTGCCAGCAGCTCGTCCGATAGTAGCGGGAGAAGGCAGCAGTACTTC
NA TRBJ1-1 NA TRBV7-2 CASSFGATNTEAFF TGTGCCAGCAGCTTTGGGGCTACGAACACTGAAGCTTTCTTT
NA TRBJ2-7 few TRBV29-1 CSVVTGVPYEQYF TGCAGCGTTGTTACAGGCGTCCCCTACGAGCAGTACTTC
NA TRBJ1-1 NA TRBV30 CAWSRPPGLLRWTEAFF TGTGCCTGGAGTCGCCCACCGGGACTGTTAAGGTGGACTGAAGCTTTCTTT
NA TRBJ2-6 NA TRBV6-1 CASSDEFSGANVLTF TGTGCCAGCAGTGACGAGTTCTCTGGGGCCAACGTCCTGACTTTC
NA TRBJ2-5 NA TRBV5-1 CASSLKDQETQYF TGCGCCAGCAGCTTGAAGGATCAAGAGACCCAGTACTTC
TRBD2 TRBJ2-7 NA TRBV7-9 CASSSPGTSGIYEQYF TGTGCCAGCAGCTCGCCCGGGACTAGCGGAATCTACGAGCAGTACTTC
NA TRBJ2-2 NA TRBV5-1 CASSPALGELFF TGCGCCAGCAGCCCGGCCCTAGGGGAGCTGTTTTTT
NA TRBJ1-1 once TRBV30 CAWTTAMNTEAFF TGTGCCTGGACGACGGCGATGAACACTGAAGCTTTCTTT